A selection of T cell receptor beta chains follows, all from one sample in a study of blood T cell repertoires in COVID-19. Profiled with immunoSEQ multiplex PCR; TCRdb holds only in-frame clones, not every one. Of 45,000 to 55,000 clones listed, about 82% are singletons. The sequencing input was peripheral blood. The receptor set was obtained from a man in his sixties or seventies with active COVID-19. Each CDR3 is given with its conserved first and last residue. The D gene is left open where the match is weak. Clone size is shown for a subset of rows, as once, few, many or a class of expanded clone.

size: .
D: TRBD2
J: TRBJ2-1
V: TRBV7-3
CDR3: CASTLGTSGVQFF
DNA: TGTGCCAGCACCCTAGGGACTAGCGGGGTACAGTTCTTC

size: .
D: .
J: TRBJ1-1
V: TRBV7-3
CDR3: CASSLTMNTEAFF
DNA: TGTGCCAGCAGCCTCACAATGAACACTGAAGCTTTCTTT

size: .
D: TRBD2
J: TRBJ2-5
V: TRBV20-1
CDR3: CSASDLLAGGETQYF
DNA: TGCAGTGCTAGTGATTTACTAGCGGGGGGGGAGACCCAGTACTTC

size: few
D: .
J: TRBJ2-7
V: TRBV15
CDR3: CATSRDLLNYEQYF
DNA: TGTGCCACCAGCAGAGATCTACTCAACTACGAGCAGTACTTC

size: .
D: .
J: TRBJ2-3
V: TRBV5-1
CDR3: CASSDSLGDTQYF
DNA: TGCGCCAGCAGTGACTCTCTCGGGGATACGCAGTATTTT

size: .
D: .
J: TRBJ1-2
V: TRBV5-4
CDR3: CASSLGGTGGAYGYTF
DNA: TGTGCCAGCAGCTTGGGGGGGACGGGGGGGGCCTATGGCTACACCTTC

size: once
D: .
J: TRBJ1-3
V: TRBV14
CDR3: CASSQETPGLGGNTIYF
DNA: TGTGCCAGCAGCCAAGAAACCCCAGGGCTTGGAGGAAACACCATATATTTT

size: .
D: TRBD1
J: TRBJ1-6
V: TRBV3-1/TRBV3-2
CDR3: CASSQETGGNSPLHF
DNA: TGTGCCAGCAGCCAAGAAACAGGGGGCAATTCACCCCTCCACTTT

size: .
D: .
J: TRBJ2-5
V: TRBV11-2
CDR3: CASSLVWGDRVNRETQYF
DNA: TGTGCCAGCAGCTTAGTTTGGGGGGATCGCGTGAACCGGGAGACCCAGTACTTC

size: .
D: .
J: TRBJ2-7
V: TRBV2
CDR3: CASNGRGSHEQYF
DNA: TGTGCCAGCAATGGCAGGGGTTCCCACGAGCAGTACTTC

size: .
D: TRBD2
J: TRBJ2-1
V: TRBV7-3
CDR3: CASSRSGLAGGSYNEQFF
DNA: TGTGCCAGCAGCCGCAGTGGACTAGCGGGGGGCTCCTACAATGAGCAGTTCTTC

size: .
D: .
J: TRBJ1-5
V: TRBV5-5
CDR3: CASSLMAGNQPQHF
DNA: TGTGCCAGCAGCTTGATGGCAGGCAATCAGCCCCAGCATTTT

size: .
D: TRBD1
J: TRBJ1-1
V: TRBV2
CDR3: CAIGQVEAFF
DNA: TGTGCGATCGGACAGGTTGAAGCTTTCTTT

size: once
D: .
J: TRBJ1-3
V: TRBV27
CDR3: CASSLRWQGNTIYF
DNA: TGTGCCAGCAGTTTACGCTGGCAGGGAAACACCATATATTTT

size: .
D: TRBD2
J: TRBJ2-5
V: TRBV5-1
CDR3: CASSLLAGDQETQYF
DNA: TGCGCCAGCAGCTTGCTAGCGGGGGACCAAGAGACCCAGTACTTC

size: .
D: TRBD1
J: TRBJ2-7
V: TRBV5-1
CDR3: CASSLAAGGAFGHDEQYF
DNA: TGCGCCAGCAGCTTGGCGGCAGGGGGTGCATTTGGCCATGACGAGCAGTACTTC

size: .
D: TRBD2
J: TRBJ2-1
V: TRBV4-2
CDR3: CASSQESGGNNEQFF
DNA: TGTGCCAGCAGCCAAGAGAGCGGGGGTAACAATGAGCAGTTCTTC

size: few
D: TRBD1
J: TRBJ1-4
V: TRBV5-1
CDR3: CASSLGDREGEKLFF
DNA: TGCGCCAGCAGCTTGGGGGACAGGGAAGGGGAAAAACTGTTTTTT

size: .
D: TRBD1
J: TRBJ1-4
V: TRBV5-6
CDR3: CASSSGQGATNEKLFF
DNA: TGTGCCAGCAGCTCAGGACAGGGGGCAACTAATGAAAAACTGTTTTTT

size: many
D: .
J: TRBJ1-2
V: TRBV9
CDR3: CASSVWGPAGYGYTF
DNA: TGTGCCAGCAGCGTCTGGGGGCCTGCTGGCTATGGCTACACCTTC

size: .
D: TRBD1
J: TRBJ1-1
V: TRBV5-6
CDR3: CASSYRGREAFF
DNA: TGTGCCAGCAGCTACAGGGGGCGAGAAGCTTTCTTT

size: .
D: .
J: TRBJ1-3
V: TRBV5-6
CDR3: CASSREQGSGNTIYF
DNA: TGTGCCAGCAGCCGCGAGCAGGGCTCTGGAAACACCATATATTTT

size: .
D: TRBD1
J: TRBJ1-4
V: TRBV7-2
CDR3: CASSPTRTGGNEKLFF
DNA: TGTGCCAGCAGCCCGACCCGGACAGGGGGGAATGAAAAACTGTTTTTT

size: once
D: TRBD1
J: TRBJ1-6
V: TRBV5-1
CDR3: CASSLIQGGHSPLHF
DNA: TGCGCCAGCAGCTTGATTCAGGGGGGCCATTCACCCCTCCACTTT

size: .
D: .
J: TRBJ1-4
V: TRBV7-6
CDR3: CASSLAAGATNEKLFF
DNA: TGTGCCAGCAGCCTCGCTGCGGGGGCAACTAATGAAAAACTGTTTTTT

size: .
D: TRBD1
J: TRBJ1-5
V: TRBV5-5
CDR3: CASSLRTGDQPQHF
DNA: TGTGCCAGCAGCTTGAGGACAGGCGATCAGCCCCAGCATTTT

size: .
D: TRBD2
J: TRBJ2-5
V: TRBV24-1
CDR3: CATSDFTGGASETQYF
DNA: TGTGCCACCAGTGATTTCACGGGGGGGGCCTCAGAGACCCAGTACTTC